This T cell receptor beta chain was sequenced during a study of control samples from healthy donors and cancer patients. Profiled with immunoSEQ multiplex PCR; TCRdb holds only in-frame clones, not every one. Of roughly 88,000 clones in the sample, about 89% were seen once. What was sequenced was blood. The TCR sequence derives from a woman in her twenties or thirties in good health.

CDR3 nucleotides: TGTGCCAGTAGTATAGGGCCCTCGACGAGTGATACGCAGTATTTT. Translated: CASSIGPSTSDTQYF. The chain uses TRBV19 and TRBJ2-3; D is unclear. CDR1 and CDR2 from the germline V gene are LNHDA and SQIVND (reference sequence). Trimming cost V 1 base and J 6 bases, with 14 bases left between them. The CDR3 sequence is 15 residues long.